Listed below are T cell receptor beta chains from one sample, sequenced in a study of T cell responses to AZD1222 COVID-19 vaccine. Clones were sequenced by immunoSEQ multiplex PCR, and TCRdb holds only the in-frame ones, with some missing. The repertoire has 95,000 to 100,000 clones, roughly 90% of them found once; the top ten carry about 8.3%. Specimen: peripheral blood, collected 28 days after the second AZD1222 dose. All receptors derive from an adult who received the AZD1222 COVID-19 vaccine. Each CDR3 is given with its conserved first and last residue. D genes are given only for firm matches. Where a row states a size, it is once, few, many or the class of an expanded clone; other rows omit it.

d_call j_call v_call clone_size cdr3_aa cdr3_nt
. TRBJ2-3 TRBV29-1 . CSVTTDDTQYF TGCAGCGTGACGACGGACGATACGCAGTATTTT
. TRBJ2-3 TRBV5-1 . CASSFRASTDTQYF TGCGCCAGCAGCTTCAGGGCTAGCACAGATACGCAGTATTTT
. TRBJ2-7 TRBV5-1 . CASSPRTATYEQYF TGCGCCAGCAGCCCTCGGACAGCGACCTACGAGCAGTACTTC
. TRBJ2-4 TRBV21-1 . CASSKGGGRKAQNIQYF TGTGCCAGCAGCAAAGGGGGGGGACGGAAGGCCCAAAACATTCAGTACTTC
TRBD1 TRBJ2-1 TRBV18 few CASSTKGAGGNEQFF TGTGCCAGCTCGACAAAGGGGGCAGGGGGCAATGAGCAGTTCTTC
. TRBJ1-5 TRBV7-8 . CASSVSTWGFNQPQHF TGTGCCAGCAGCGTTAGTACCTGGGGCTTCAATCAGCCCCAGCATTTT
TRBD2 TRBJ2-1 TRBV11-2 once CASSLGAGVPYNEQFF TGTGCCAGCAGCTTAGGCGCGGGAGTACCCTACAATGAGCAGTTCTTC
. TRBJ2-2 TRBV4-3 . CASSQGLNTGELFF TGCGCCAGCAGCCAAGGACTAAACACCGGGGAGCTGTTTTTT
. TRBJ2-1 TRBV11-2 . CASSLYGSFGQQFF TGTGCCAGCAGCTTATACGGTAGTTTTGGGCAGCAGTTCTTC
. TRBJ1-4 TRBV25-1 . CASSEPRAAYEKLFF TGTGCCAGCAGTGAACCGAGGGCGGCATATGAAAAACTGTTTTTT
. TRBJ1-2 TRBV29-1 once CSAGQGIGYTF TGCAGCGCTGGGCAGGGGATCGGCTACACCTTC
. TRBJ2-4 TRBV10-2 . CASSEHLENIQYF TGCGCCAGCAGTGAGCACCTCGAAAACATTCAGTACTTC
. TRBJ2-1 TRBV19 . CASSNLVNEQFF TGTGCCAGTAGTAACCTAGTCAATGAGCAGTTCTTC
TRBD2 TRBJ2-7 TRBV28 once CASRGRAGGYEQYF TGTGCCAGCAGGGGGAGGGCGGGGGGCTACGAGCAGTACTTC
TRBD1 TRBJ1-2 TRBV10-3 . CAITQGANGYTF TGTGCCATCACACAGGGGGCGAATGGCTACACCTTC
TRBD2 TRBJ2-2 TRBV5-6 . CASSELALNTGELFF TGTGCCAGCAGCGAACTAGCGCTGAACACCGGGGAGCTGTTTTTT
TRBD1 TRBJ2-1 TRBV28 . CASRRSTGPRGEQFF TGTGCCAGCAGGAGGTCGACAGGGCCCAGGGGTGAGCAGTTCTTC
. TRBJ1-3 TRBV10-1 . CASSAGSSGNTIYF TGCGCCAGCAGTGCCGGTAGCTCTGGAAACACCATATATTTT
. TRBJ2-1 TRBV5-1 . CASSLGVAVYNEQFF TGCGCCAGCAGCTTGGGGGTAGCGGTATACAATGAGCAGTTCTTC
. TRBJ1-2 TRBV27 . CASSLARDYGYTF TGTGCCAGCAGTTTGGCCCGGGACTATGGCTACACCTTC
. TRBJ2-5 TRBV7-8 . CASSSSRAVRETQYF TGTGCCAGCAGCTCGTCGAGGGCAGTGCGGGAGACCCAGTACTTC
TRBD2 TRBJ2-7 TRBV28 . CASSLGAGGYEQYF TGTGCCAGCAGTTTGGGGGCGGGAGGCTACGAGCAGTACTTC
TRBD2 TRBJ2-3 TRBV3-1/TRBV3-2 . CASSQGTSSSSTDTQYF TGTGCCAGCAGCCAAGGGACTAGCAGCTCTAGCACAGATACGCAGTATTTT
. TRBJ1-1 TRBV25-1 . CASSDLNTEAFF TGTGCCAGCAGTGATCTGAACACTGAAGCTTTCTTT
. TRBJ2-5 TRBV24-1 once CATSEGAQETQYF TGTGCCACCTCGGAAGGGGCCCAAGAGACCCAGTACTTC
. TRBJ2-7 TRBV28 . CASSFQGSSYEQYF TGTGCCAGCAGTTTTCAGGGTAGCTCCTACGAGCAGTACTTC
. TRBJ1-4 TRBV7-9 . CASSSGTGKLFF TGTGCCAGCAGCTCGGGGACCGGCAAACTGTTTTTT
. TRBJ1-4 TRBV5-1 . CASREGFNEKLFF TGCGCCAGCAGGGAAGGTTTTAATGAAAAACTGTTTTTT
. TRBJ2-5 TRBV14 . CASSQGAWKTQYF TGTGCCAGCAGCCAGGGGGCTTGGAAGACCCAGTACTTC
. TRBJ2-6 TRBV28 . CASSRSGANVLTF TGTGCCAGCAGTCGGAGTGGGGCCAACGTCCTGACTTTC
. TRBJ1-5 TRBV24-1 once CATAGTYSNQPQHF TGTGCCACAGCCGGGACATATAGCAATCAGCCCCAGCATTTT
TRBD2 TRBJ2-5 TRBV6-1 . CASSEQVGGLETQYF TGTGCCAGCAGTGAACAAGTGGGGGGGTTGGAGACCCAGTACTTC
. TRBJ2-3 TRBV5-8 . CASSRGPGADTQYF TGTGCCAGCAGCCGGGGACCCGGCGCAGATACGCAGTATTTT
TRBD1 TRBJ2-7 TRBV4-1 once CASSHRTGEFYEQYF TGCGCCAGCAGCCACCGGACAGGGGAGTTCTACGAGCAGTACTTC
. TRBJ2-5 TRBV24-1 . CATSATGSVQETQYF TGTGCCACCAGTGCCACCGGGTCAGTTCAAGAGACCCAGTACTTC
. TRBJ2-2 TRBV19 . CASSFPGRNTGELFF TGTGCCAGTAGTTTTCCGGGACGGAACACCGGGGAGCTGTTTTTT
TRBD1 TRBJ1-1 TRBV28 . CASTLDRGRTEAFF TGTGCCAGCACCTTAGACAGGGGGCGAACTGAAGCTTTCTTT
TRBD2 TRBJ2-3 TRBV7-9 . CASPLAGASTDTQYF TGTGCCAGCCCCCTAGCGGGAGCGAGCACAGATACGCAGTATTTT
TRBD1 TRBJ2-7 TRBV28 . CASSSGTGRYEQYF TGTGCCAGCAGCTCCGGGACAGGGCGTTACGAGCAGTACTTC
TRBD1 TRBJ2-7 TRBV6-2/TRBV6-3 . CASSPGGLYHEQYF TGTGCCAGCAGCCCAGGGGGATTGTACCACGAGCAGTACTTC
. TRBJ2-7 TRBV6-2/TRBV6-3 once CASSLTHYEQYF TGTGCCAGCAGTTTGACACACTACGAGCAGTACTTC
. TRBJ1-3 TRBV7-2 . CASSLAASGNTIYF TGTGCCAGCAGCTTAGCGGCCTCTGGAAACACCATATATTTT
TRBD1 TRBJ1-1 TRBV30 . CAWTGQTNTEAFF TGTGCCTGGACGGGACAGACGAACACTGAAGCTTTCTTT
TRBD2 TRBJ2-3 TRBV14 . CASSQESWSSGSKDTQYF TGTGCCAGCAGCCAAGAATCCTGGTCTAGCGGGAGTAAAGATACGCAGTATTTT
TRBD1 TRBJ1-1 TRBV18 . CASSLPQGGNTEAFF TGTGCCAGCTCACTCCCACAGGGGGGGAACACTGAAGCTTTCTTT